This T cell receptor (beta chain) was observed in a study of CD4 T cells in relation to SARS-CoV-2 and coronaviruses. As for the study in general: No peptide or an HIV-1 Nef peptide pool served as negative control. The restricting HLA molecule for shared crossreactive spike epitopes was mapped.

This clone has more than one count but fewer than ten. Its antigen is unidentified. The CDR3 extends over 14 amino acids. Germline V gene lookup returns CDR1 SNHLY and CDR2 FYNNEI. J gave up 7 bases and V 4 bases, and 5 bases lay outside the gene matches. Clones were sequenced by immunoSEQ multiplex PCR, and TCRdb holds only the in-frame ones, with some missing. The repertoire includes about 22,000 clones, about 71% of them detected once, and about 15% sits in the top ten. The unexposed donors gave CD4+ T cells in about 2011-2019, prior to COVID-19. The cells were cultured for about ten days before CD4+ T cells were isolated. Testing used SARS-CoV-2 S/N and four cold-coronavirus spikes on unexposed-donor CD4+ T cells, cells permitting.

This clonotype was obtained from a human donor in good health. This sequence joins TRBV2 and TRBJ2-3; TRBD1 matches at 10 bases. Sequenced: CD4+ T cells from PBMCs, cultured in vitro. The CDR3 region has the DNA TGTGCCAGCAGTGGCGGGACAGGGGCATATACGCAGTATTTT. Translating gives CASSGGTGAYTQYF.